The clone carrying this T cell receptor beta chain was recorded at least ten times. Its antigen is not known. This CDR3 has 12 amino acids. Germline V gene lookup returns CDR1 SGDLS and CDR2 YYNGEE. J gave up 14 bases and V 4 bases, and 10 bases lay outside the gene matches. The data belong to a study of post-analysis software for immune sequencing data. The overall study: The study covered relapsing-remitting, secondary progressive and progressive-relapsing courses of multiple sclerosis.

The authors incorporated unique molecular identifiers into the TCR beta cDNA libraries. There were roughly 0.95 to 11 million T cells, and about 500,000 cDNA molecules came from them. TCRdb reprocessed the PCR reads with MiXCR, giving one entry per CDR3 protein. The profile covers fewer than 850,000 distinct CDR3 sequences, with around 27% appearing a single time and roughly 0.57% taken by the ten largest. The study's findings and limits: The F measure placed samples prepared in the same batch into strongly shared clusters. TRBV5-6, TRBV5-1 and TRBV20-1 were among five TRBV segments more frequent in patients than controls. Relative to controls, patients with multiple sclerosis showed significantly lower normalized Chao1 diversity.

The chain is built from TRBV9 and TRBJ2-3; 7 bases map to TRBD2. The sequence came from a girl between 5 and 17 years old with multiple sclerosis. Specimen: blood. This CDR3 reads CASSPRGEGLYF. The CDR3 nucleotides are TGTGCCAGCAGCCCCCGTGGGGAGGGGCTGTATTTT. Full variable domain (outside the CDR3, taken from reference TRBV9 and TRBJ2-3): DSGVTQTPKHLITATGQRVTLRCSPRSGDLSVYWYQQSLDQGLQFLIQYYNGEERAKGNILERFSAQQFPDLHSELNLSSLELGDSALYFCASSPRGEGLYFGPGTRLTVL.